Listed here are 12 T cell receptor beta chains from one sample, sequenced in a study of technical replicates of blood from several donors. Generated by immunoSEQ multiplex PCR, the TCRdb table keeps only in-frame clones and is missing some. The sample comprises 75,000 to 95,000 clones, around nine tenths of which are singletons, and approximately 0.27% rests with the top ten. The sequenced sample consisted of T cells isolated from PBMCs. Every receptor here comes from a human donor in good health.

The genes are TRBV2 and TRBJ1-6; D remains ambiguous. Per germline, CDR1 SNHLY and CDR2 FYNNEI. Between the trimmed V and J ends, which lost 10 bases and 0 bases, there was a span of 7 bases. CDR3 size: 13 residues. CDR3 bases: TGTGCCAACCGGGTCTCCTATAATTCACCCCTCCACTTT. Residues: CANRVSYNSPLHF.

The rearrangement joins TRBV13 to TRBJ2-7; possibly TRBD1 for D (6 bases). Germline loops: CDR1 PRHDT, CDR2 FYEKMQ (reference sequence). With 4 bases removed from V and 7 bases from J, the gap between germline ends came to 11 bases. CDR3 length: 12 residues. The CDR3: CASSYVDREQYF. In DNA form, the CDR3 reads TGTGCCAGCAGCTATGTGGACAGAGAGCAGTACTTC.

This clone was observed once. The chain is built from TRBV30 and TRBJ2-3, with D possibly TRBD2 on 5 matching bases. Between the trimmed V and J ends, which lost 5 bases and 9 bases, there was a span of 9 bases. The CDR3 consists of 10 residues. CDR1 GTSNPN and CDR2 SVGIG come from the germline V gene (reference sequence). The CDR3 is CAWSGITQYF. CDR3 bases: TGTGCCTGGTCGGGAATCACGCAGTATTTT.

The rearrangement joins TRBV29-1 to TRBJ2-2; 7 bases match TRBD2. Losses at the gene ends were 4 bases for V and 3 bases for J; bases not matched to a gene: 2. CDR3 length equals 13 residues. In germline, CDR1 is SQVTM, CDR2 ANQGSEA. In nucleotides, the CDR3 is TGCAGCGTTGCCAGCGGGGACACCGGGGAGCTGTTTTTT. Amino acids: CSVASGDTGELFF.

This chain links TRBV29-1 with TRBJ2-3; 7 bases agree with TRBD1. The germline V gene encodes CDR1 SQVTM and CDR2 ANQGSEA. This CDR3 has 13 residues. The ends lost 6 bases at V and 4 bases at J; junction bases unmatched: 7. The CDR3 protein is CSVGGNTADTQYF. DNA for the CDR3: TGCAGCGTAGGGGGCAATACTGCAGATACGCAGTATTTT.

This sequence joins TRBV27 and TRBJ2-7, with TRBD2 identical over 15 bases. The ends lost 5 bases at V and 4 bases at J; junction bases unmatched: 3. Germline V gene data show CDR1 as MNHEY and CDR2 as SMNVEV (reference sequence). The CDR3 covers 15 residues. The CDR3 bases are TGTGCCAGCAGTCGGGGGACTAGCGGGAGGTACGAGCAGTACTTC. Its protein product is CASSRGTSGRYEQYF.

The DNA of the CDR3 is TGTGCCAGCAGTGCGACAGGTTACTCGGATGAGCAGTTCTTC. This translates into CASSATGYSDEQFF. The chain couples TRBV6-4 to TRBJ2-1; D is perhaps TRBD1 (6 bases). V lost 4 bases, J lost 8 bases, and 15 bases lay in between. The CDR3 has 14 residues. Germline V lookup: CDR1 MRHNA, CDR2 SNTAGT.

The genes are TRBV5-4 and TRBJ2-1; 11 bases fit TRBD2. With V trimmed by 3 bases and J by 8 bases, 16 bases remained unmatched. This CDR3 has 18 residues. The germline gives CDR1 SGHNT, CDR2 YYREEE (reference sequence). In nucleotides, the CDR3 is TGTGCCAGCAGCTCTCTTTCCCTTAGCGGGGGGGCTACGGATGAGCAGTTCTTC. It translates to CASSSLSLSGGATDEQFF.

This clone came up a few times. This chain connects TRBV5-1 to TRBJ1-2; D call uncertain. The CDR3 runs 13 residues. V lost 4 bases, J lost 1 base, and 8 bases lay in between. Per the germline V gene, CDR1 is SGHRS and CDR2 is YFSETQ. The CDR3 DNA follows: TGCGCCAGCAGCCCGGCTAGTAACTATGGCTACACCTTC. It encodes CASSPASNYGYTF.

The chain has TRBV6-5 and TRBJ2-5, with D hard to call. The CDR3 runs to 13 residues. CDR1 and CDR2 (germline): MNHEY, SVGAGI. The ends were cut back, 2 bases at V and 3 bases at J, with 7 bases in the middle. CDR3 region: CASSYVPEETQYF. DNA for the CDR3: TGTGCCAGCAGTTACGTGCCGGAAGAGACCCAGTACTTC.

The chain uses TRBV27 and TRBJ2-3; D is undetermined. The germline V gene has CDR1 MNHEY and CDR2 SMNVEV (reference sequence). This CDR3 spans 12 amino acids. The V end was cut by 4 bases, the J end by 2 bases, with 4 bases between. CDR3 coding DNA: TGTGCCAGCAGTTGGGCCACAGATACGCAGTATTTT. Its translation is CASSWATDTQYF.

V and J are TRBV7-9 and TRBJ2-3; 10 nucleotides match TRBD2. In germline, CDR1 is SEHNR, CDR2 FQNEAQ (reference sequence). This CDR3 contains 18 residues. V lost 6 bases to trimming and J lost 0 bases; unmatched junction nucleotides: 12. The CDR3 DNA reads as TGTGCCAGCAGGGCTTTACGGACTAGCGGAGCTAGCACAGATACGCAGTATTTT. Protein sequence: CASRALRTSGASTDTQYF. Combining the CDR3 with reference TRBV7-9 and TRBJ2-3 gives the whole variable domain DTGVSQNPRHKITKRGQNVTFRCDPISEHNRLYWYRQTLGQGPEFLTYFQNEAQLEKSRLLSDRFSAERPKGSFSTLEIQRTEQGDSAMYLCASRALRTSGASTDTQYFGPGTRLTVL.